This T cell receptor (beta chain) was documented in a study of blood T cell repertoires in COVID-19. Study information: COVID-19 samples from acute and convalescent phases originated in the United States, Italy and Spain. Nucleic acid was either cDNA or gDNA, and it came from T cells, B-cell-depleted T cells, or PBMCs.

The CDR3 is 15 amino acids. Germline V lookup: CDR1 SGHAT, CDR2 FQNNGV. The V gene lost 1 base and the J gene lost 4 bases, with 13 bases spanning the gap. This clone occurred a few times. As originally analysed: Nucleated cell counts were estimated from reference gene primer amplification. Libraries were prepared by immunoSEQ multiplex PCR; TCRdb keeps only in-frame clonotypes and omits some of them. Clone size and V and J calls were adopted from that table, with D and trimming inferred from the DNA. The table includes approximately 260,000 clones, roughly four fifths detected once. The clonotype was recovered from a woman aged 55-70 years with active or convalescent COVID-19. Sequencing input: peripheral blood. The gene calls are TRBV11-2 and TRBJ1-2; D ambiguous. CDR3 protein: CASSLGRPNGYGYTF. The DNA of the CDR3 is TGTGCCAGCAGCTTAGGGAGGCCCAACGGCTATGGCTACACCTTC.